The clone carrying this T cell receptor beta chain was seen only a few times. These data belong to a study of T cells in Graves' hyperthyroidism and ophthalmopathy. The CDR3 contains 15 residues. V was shortened by 0 bases and J by 6 bases, with 14 bases between the two germline ends. Germline CDR1 is SGDLS and CDR2 is YYNGEE. Amplified TCR beta CDR3 regions came from RNA transcripts. Researchers ran a first-round RT-PCR on the TCR CDR3 using the HTBI primer set. MiXCR, run by TCRdb on the multiplex PCR reads, gives a single entry per CDR3 protein. The sample carries about half a million distinct CDR3 sequences, 15% to 20% recorded once.

This receptor was obtained from a middle-aged man with Graves' ophthalmopathy. Sample: blood. The J gene is TRBJ2-3, the V gene TRBV9; D remains ambiguous. CDR3 in DNA: TGTGCCAGCAGCGTAGCTTCCTCAACCTGGGATACGCAGTATTTT. This sequence encodes CASSVASSTWDTQYF.